The clone carrying this T cell receptor beta chain was found once. The CDR3 consists of 16 residues. Germline lookup yields CDR1 MGHDK and CDR2 SYGVNS. Trimming removed 4 bases from V and 6 bases from J, with 19 bases in between. The data were obtained in a study of shared clonotypes between healthy human individuals. CD45RO-negative, CCR7-selected cells formed the naive CD8 fraction, which excluded terminally differentiated effector memory CD45RA+ cells. Assay: immunoSEQ multiplex PCR; the TCRdb copy retains only in-frame clones and omits some. The profile covers about 2 million clones, with about 95% appearing a single time and 0.95% to 1.5% taken by the ten largest.

This rearrangement joins TRBV25-1 to TRBJ2-1; maybe TRBD2 (7 bases). The sequence was obtained from a man in his late teens or twenties in good health. Sequencing was done on a sample of naive CD8+ T cells sorted from blood. CDR3 loop: CASSGKGRGAGNEQFF. The CDR3 DNA reads TGTGCCAGCAGTGGGAAGGGTCGGGGGGCGGGCAATGAGCAGTTCTTC.